This TCR beta chain was found in a study of blood T cell repertoires in COVID-19. Produced via immunoSEQ multiplex PCR; TCRdb's table is partial and in-frame only. The sample lists about 250,000 clones, roughly 91% seen once, with approximately 0.84% in the top ten. CDR1 and CDR2 (germline): MNHEY, SVGAGI. The CDR3 covers 12 residues. V dropped 5 bases and J dropped 8 bases, with 9 bases sitting between them. This clone was detected once. Sequenced material: peripheral blood. The TCR comes from a man aged 25-45 years with acute or convalescent COVID-19. This chain connects TRBV6-5 to TRBJ2-2; D remains ambiguous. In nucleotides, the CDR3 is TGTGCCAGCAGTCGCAAACAGGGGGAGCTGTTTTTT. Translation gives CASSRKQGELFF.